These 21 T cell receptor beta chains were all obtained from the same sample, sequenced in a study of blood T cell repertoires in COVID-19. Method: immunoSEQ multiplex PCR; TCRdb's copy keeps in-frame clones and lacks some. Here the sample spans over 250,000 clones, roughly 88% being singletons. Specimen: PBMCs or T cells enriched from blood (not recorded which). Receptors were obtained from a woman aged 25 to 39 who had recovered from COVID-19.

This sequence joins TRBV29-1 and TRBJ2-7; possibly TRBD1 for D (6 bases). V lost 6 bases, J lost 1 base, and 10 bases lay in between. Looked up from germline, CDR1 is SQVTM and CDR2 is ANQGSEA. The CDR3 sequence is 12 residues long. CDR3 amino acids: CSVSGQSYEQYF. In DNA form, the CDR3 reads TGCAGCGTGAGCGGACAGTCCTACGAGCAGTACTTC.

V usage is TRBV11-3 and J usage is TRBJ2-5; a possible D gene is TRBD2 (5 bases). Germline V gives CDR1 SGHNT, CDR2 YENEEA. V shed 4 bases and J shed 5 bases, with 23 bases lying between them. The CDR3 runs 17 residues. CDR3 loop: CASSWRRYEGLRETQYF. CDR3 nucleotide sequence: TGTGCCAGCAGCTGGAGGAGATACGAGGGCCTCCGGGAGACCCAGTACTTC.

The rearrangement links TRBV3-1 (or the pseudogene TRBV3-2) to TRBJ1-3, with D possibly TRBD1 on 5 matching bases. CDR1 LGHDT and CDR2 YNNKEL come from the germline V gene (reference sequence). V lost 2 bases and J lost 8, with 10 bases in between. The CDR3 has 13 amino acids. CDR3 loop: CASSQRGDDTIYF. DNA for the CDR3: TGTGCCAGCAGCCAACGGGGGGACGACACCATATATTTT.

The chain links TRBV7-9 to TRBJ2-3; possible D gene TRBD2, 5 bases. Per the germline V gene, CDR1 is SEHNR and CDR2 is FQNEAQ (reference sequence). The CDR3 covers 17 residues. V lost 4 bases, J lost 2 bases, and 19 bases lay in between. In nucleotides, the CDR3 is TGTGCCAGCAGCTGGAGGCCGACGGGCCGTAACACAGATACGCAGTATTTT. This encodes CASSWRPTGRNTDTQYF.

The chain uses TRBV7-8 and TRBJ1-2; D might be TRBD1 (5 bases). There are 13 residues in the CDR3. The V gene's germline CDR1 is SGHVS and CDR2 FQNEAQ. The V end lost 1 base, the J end lost 6 bases, and 9 bases lay between the germline ends. CDR3 protein: CASSLEWGDGYTF. The CDR3, as DNA: TGTGCCAGCAGCTTAGAATGGGGGGATGGCTACACCTTC.

The CDR3 bases are TGTGCCACCAGCACAAGAGCAGGGGTCCCCCGCGAGCAGTACTTC. Translation gives CATSTRAGVPREQYF. The chain uses TRBV15 and TRBJ2-7; tentative D call: TRBD1 (6 bases). Germline lookup yields CDR1 LNHNV and CDR2 YYDKDF (reference sequence). The CDR3 runs 15 residues. The V end was cut by 4 bases, the J end by 6 bases, with 19 bases between.

The chain recombines TRBV5-1 with TRBJ1-5, with a tentative D call TRBD1 (6 bases). Germline V gene sequence: CDR1 SGHRS, CDR2 YFSETQ. This CDR3 has 15 amino acids. The V and J ends lost 0 bases and 5 bases respectively, with 12 bases between them. CDR3 residues: CASSLVPGDDQPQHF. Here the CDR3 DNA reads TGCGCCAGCAGCTTGGTCCCAGGGGACGATCAGCCCCAGCATTTT.

The chain carries TRBV19 and TRBJ1-1, with 8 bases fitting TRBD1. The germline CDR1 and CDR2 sequences are LNHDA and SQIVND (reference sequence). CDR3 length equals 15 residues. Germline trimming cut 6 bases from V and 6 bases from J; bases unmatched to any gene: 12. This CDR3 is CASRYRTGIFPEAFF. The CDR3 nucleotides read TGTGCCAGTAGATATAGGACAGGGATCTTCCCTGAAGCTTTCTTT.

This clone came up once. This chain links TRBV30 with TRBJ1-4; D not resolved. V was pared by 2 bases and J by 8 bases, with 18 bases between. CDR3 length: 15 residues. The germline gives CDR1 GTSNPN, CDR2 SVGIG (reference sequence). CDR3 bases: TGTGCCTGGAGTTATGGAGGCGGGCCGCTGGAAAAACTGTTTTTT. This sequence encodes CAWSYGGGPLEKLFF. Full variable domain (missing parts from reference TRBV30 and TRBJ1-4): SQTIHQWPATLVQPVGSPLSLECTVEGTSNPNLYWYRQAAGRGLQLLFYSVGIGQISSEVPQNLSASRPQDRQFILSSKKLLLSDSGFYLCAWSYGGGPLEKLFFGSGTQLSVL.

The chain uses TRBV6-2 or TRBV6-3 and TRBJ2-7; 10 bases fit TRBD1. The CDR3 sequence is 14 residues long. Germline V gives CDR1 MNHEY, CDR2 SVGEGT. V dropped 5 bases and J dropped 4; count of bases not matched to a gene: 5. Written as DNA, the CDR3 is TGTGCCAGCAGTCGGACAGGGGGGTCATACGAGCAGTACTTC. It translates to CASSRTGGSYEQYF.

The CDR3 DNA is TGTGCCAGCGGAACTGGGGGGACAGATCAGCCCCAGCATTTT. As protein: CASGTGGTDQPQHF. The rearrangement uses TRBV28 and TRBJ1-5; the match to TRBD1 covers 7 bases. Germline V gives CDR1 MDHEN, CDR2 SYDVKM. V gave up 8 bases and J gave up 5 bases; unmatched junction bases: 9. This CDR3 spans 14 amino acids.

J is TRBJ2-1 and V is TRBV5-6, with unresolved D. Germline values: CDR1 SGHDT, CDR2 YYEEEE. The CDR3 contains 13 residues. V was trimmed by 0 bases and J by 8 bases, leaving 9 bases between them. DNA of the CDR3: TGTGCCAGCAGCTTGGGCTCTAGTTATGAGCAGTTCTTC. It encodes CASSLGSSYEQFF.

The chain carries TRBV7-3 and TRBJ1-1; perhaps TRBD1 as D (5 bases). Trimming took off 6 bases at V and 4 bases at J, with 12 bases between the two ends. Germline V gene lookup returns CDR1 SGHTA and CDR2 FQGTGA. The CDR3 is made up of 13 amino acids. This CDR3 is CASSRPGGTEAFF. The CDR3 DNA reads as TGTGCCAGCAGTCGTCCGGGGGGCACTGAAGCTTTCTTT.

The CDR3 DNA is TGTGCCACCAGTGATCTAAAAGACAGGGGGCAGGAAGGTCTCACAGATACGCAGTATTTT. Protein sequence: CATSDLKDRGQEGLTDTQYF. This chain uses TRBV24-1 with TRBJ2-3; TRBD1 agrees at 10 bases. Germline V gives CDR1 KGHDR, CDR2 SFDVKD. The CDR3 runs 20 residues. The V and J ends lost 3 bases and 2 bases, in that order; junction bases with no gene match: 16.

CDR3 sequence: CASSVDRYQEKLFF. The CDR3 DNA reads as TGTGCCAGCAGCGTCGACAGGTACCAGGAAAAACTGTTTTTT. This chain connects TRBV3-1 (or the pseudogene TRBV3-2) to TRBJ1-4; possible D gene TRBD1, 6 bases. The V end lost 5 bases, the J end lost 8 bases, and 15 bases lay between the germline ends. CDR1 and CDR2 (germline): LGHDT, YNNKEL (reference sequence). This CDR3 contains 14 residues.

In DNA form, the CDR3 reads TGTGCCATCAGTGACGGTAGCGGTAGCACAGATACGCAGTATTTT. This sequence encodes CAISDGSGSTDTQYF. The J gene is TRBJ2-3, the V gene TRBV10-3; the D gene is possibly TRBD2 (6 bases). The ends were cut back, 3 bases at V and 0 bases at J, with 10 bases in the middle. CDR1 ENHRY and CDR2 SYGVKD come from the germline V gene. The CDR3 covers 15 residues.

J is TRBJ2-1 and V is TRBV6-5, with D perhaps TRBD2 (7 bases). The CDR3 is 14 residues long. The V gene's germline CDR1 is MNHEY and CDR2 SVGAGI. V shed 8 bases and J shed 5 bases, with 16 bases lying between them. CDR3 nucleotides: TGTGCCAGCTCCAGGGGACTAACCGACAATGAGCAGTTCTTC. Protein sequence: CASSRGLTDNEQFF.

The gene calls are TRBV5-1 and TRBJ2-3, with TRBD2 identical over 11 bases. V trimming: 0 bases; J trimming: 8 bases; junction bases outside the gene matches: 11. The CDR3 consists of 17 residues. Germline V CDR1 and CDR2: SGHRS, YFSETQ. The CDR3 coding sequence is TGCGCCAGCAGCTTGGGTCCGGTAGCGGGAGGGCCCGCTACGCAGTATTTT. Protein product: CASSLGPVAGGPATQYF.

This rearrangement joins TRBV6-2 or TRBV6-3 to TRBJ2-1; maybe TRBD1 (5 bases). CDR1 is MNHEY, CDR2 SVGEGT, per germline. Deletions cut 5 bases from V and 1 base from J, with 12 bases between. CDR3 length equals 15 residues. The DNA of the CDR3 is TGTGCCAGCAGTCTTGACAGTATGTCCTACAATGAGCAGTTCTTC. It codes for CASSLDSMSYNEQFF.

The chain joins TRBV7-9 to TRBJ1-2; a possible D gene is TRBD1 (5 bases). CDR1 is SEHNR, CDR2 FQNEAQ, per germline (reference sequence). This CDR3 comprises 14 residues. The germline V and J ends were trimmed by 3 bases and 1 base, with 9 bases remaining between them. This CDR3 reads CASSLGGSNYGYTF. DNA of the CDR3: TGTGCCAGCAGCTTGGGGGGGAGTAACTATGGCTACACCTTC.

This sequence joins TRBV24-1 and TRBJ1-5; no clear D. CDR1 is KGHDR and CDR2 is SFDVKD in the germline V gene. This CDR3 contains 13 residues. The ends were cut back, 5 bases at V and 6 bases at J, with 10 bases in the middle. The CDR3 loop reads CATSGPLSQPQHF. CDR3 bases: TGTGCCACCAGTGGTCCCCTCAGTCAGCCCCAGCATTTT.